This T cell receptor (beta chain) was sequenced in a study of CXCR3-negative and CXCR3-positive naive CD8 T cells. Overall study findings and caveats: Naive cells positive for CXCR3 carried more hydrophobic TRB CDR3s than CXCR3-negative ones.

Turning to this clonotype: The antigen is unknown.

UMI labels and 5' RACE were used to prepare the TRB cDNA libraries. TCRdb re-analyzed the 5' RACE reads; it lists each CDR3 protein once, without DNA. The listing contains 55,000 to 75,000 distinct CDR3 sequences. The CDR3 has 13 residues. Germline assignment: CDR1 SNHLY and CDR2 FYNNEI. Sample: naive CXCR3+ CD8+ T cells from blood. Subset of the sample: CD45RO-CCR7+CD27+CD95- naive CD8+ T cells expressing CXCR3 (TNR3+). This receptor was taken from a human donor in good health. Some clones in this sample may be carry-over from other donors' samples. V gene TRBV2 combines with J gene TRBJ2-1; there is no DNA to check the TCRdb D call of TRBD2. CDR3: CAGGTSGDNEQFF.